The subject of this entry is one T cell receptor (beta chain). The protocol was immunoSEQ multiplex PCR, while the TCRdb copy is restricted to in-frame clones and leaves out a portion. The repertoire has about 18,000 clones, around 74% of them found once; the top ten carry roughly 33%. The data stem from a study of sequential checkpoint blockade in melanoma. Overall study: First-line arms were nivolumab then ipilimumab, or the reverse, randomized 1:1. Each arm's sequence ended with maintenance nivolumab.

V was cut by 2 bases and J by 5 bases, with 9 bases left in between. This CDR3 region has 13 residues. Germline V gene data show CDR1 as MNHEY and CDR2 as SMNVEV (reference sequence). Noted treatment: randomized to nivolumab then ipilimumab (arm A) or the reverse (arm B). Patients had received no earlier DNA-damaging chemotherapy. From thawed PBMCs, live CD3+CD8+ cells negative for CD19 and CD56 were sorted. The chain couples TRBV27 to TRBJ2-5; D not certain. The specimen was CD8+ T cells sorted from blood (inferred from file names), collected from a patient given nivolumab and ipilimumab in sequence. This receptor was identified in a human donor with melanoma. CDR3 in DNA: TGTGCCAGCAGTTTAGTCCTCAGGGAGACCCAGTACTTC. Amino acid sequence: CASSLVLRETQYF.